The 7 T cell receptor beta chains in this list originate from one sample, sequenced in a study of shared clonotypes between healthy human individuals. Libraries were prepared by immunoSEQ multiplex PCR; TCRdb keeps only in-frame clonotypes and omits some of them. The sample lists 450,000 to 500,000 clones; 70% to 85% were seen once. Sequencing was done on a sample of PBMCs. The receptors originated from a woman in her forties in good health. Some clones in this sample may be carry-over from other donors' samples.

The J gene is TRBJ2-3, the V gene TRBV7-8; 10 bases are shared with TRBD2. CDR3 length: 18 amino acids. CDR1 SGHVS and CDR2 FQNEAQ come from the germline V gene. Trimming at V came to 5 bases and at J to 4 bases, leaving 15 bases not matched to a gene. The CDR3 protein is CASSPARGLATIPDTQYF. The CDR3 nucleotides read TGTGCCAGCAGCCCGGCGCGGGGACTAGCGACAATCCCAGATACGCAGTATTTT.

This clone was seen just once. The chain uses TRBV7-3 and TRBJ2-6; D is perhaps TRBD1 (6 bases). V lost 1 base and J 4 bases, leaving 14 bases between the germline ends. Germline-derived CDR1 and CDR2 are SGHTA and FQGTGA. This CDR3 has 17 residues. The CDR3 region is CASSLIPPGAGANVLTF. CDR3 coding DNA: TGTGCCAGCAGCTTAATCCCCCCAGGGGCCGGGGCCAACGTCCTGACTTTC.

V and J are TRBV18 and TRBJ1-1; 9 bases map to TRBD1. Germline CDR1 KGHSH, CDR2 LQKENI. The ends lost 5 bases at V and 4 bases at J; junction bases unmatched: 8. This CDR3 region has 15 residues. CDR3 nucleotides: TGTGCCAGCTCAGCCTCGGGACAGGGAGGCACTGAAGCTTTCTTT. As protein: CASSASGQGGTEAFF.

The chain joins TRBV4-2 to TRBJ2-3, with 9 bases identical to TRBD2. CDR1 and CDR2 from the germline V gene are LGHNA and YNFKEQ. J gave up 6 bases and V 4 bases, and 14 bases lay outside the gene matches. The CDR3 totals 17 residues. For the CDR3, the DNA is TGTGCCAGCAGCCCCGATAGATTAGCGGGAGCCCTGGATACGCAGTATTTT. Amino acid sequence: CASSPDRLAGALDTQYF.

V and J are TRBV6-5 and TRBJ2-3; D call uncertain. The CDR3 covers 15 residues. Germline values: CDR1 MNHEY, CDR2 SVGAGI. V was cut by 2 bases and J by 0 bases, with 9 bases left in between. In nucleotides, the CDR3 is TGTGCCAGCAGTTACGGCTGGGCAAGCACAGATACGCAGTATTTT. Amino acids: CASSYGWASTDTQYF.

The chain recombines TRBV7-6 with TRBJ2-6; possible D gene TRBD2, 6 bases. This CDR3 region has 16 residues. Germline assignment: CDR1 SGHVS and CDR2 FNYEAQ. Trimming shortened V by 7 bases and J by 0 bases, and 13 bases separated the two germline ends. CDR3 bases: TGTGCCAGCAACCCGGGACTGCCCTCTGGGGCCAACGTCCTGACTTTC. Its translation is CASNPGLPSGANVLTF.

This chain joins TRBV2 and TRBJ2-5; the match to TRBD2 covers 10 bases. The junction had 6 bases not matched to a gene; V was cut back by 7 bases and J by 4 bases. The germline V gene has CDR1 SNHLY and CDR2 FYNNEI. The CDR3 totals 14 residues. The CDR3 nucleotides read TGTGCCAGCACGGTAGCGGGAGGTATAGAGACCCAGTACTTC. It encodes CASTVAGGIETQYF. The whole variable domain, filled in from reference TRBV2 and TRBJ2-5, reads EPEVTQTPSHQVTQMGQEVILRCVPISNHLYFYWYRQILGQKVEFLVSFYNNEISEKSEIFDDQFSVERPDGSNFTLKIRSTKLEDSAMYFCASTVAGGIETQYFGPGTRLLVL.